This entry features one TCR beta chain sequence. Just one base apart from a much larger clone, this may be a read error. This sample was included in a study of T cells in Graves' hyperthyroidism and ophthalmopathy. RNA transcripts yielded amplified TCR beta CDR3 regions. A set of HTBI primers served as the primers for a first-round RT-PCR of the TCR CDR3. In TCRdb, the multiplex PCR reads were re-called with MiXCR into one record per CDR3 protein. Among some 270,000 distinct CDR3 sequences listed, about an eighth were seen once. The CDR3 has 14 residues. Germline V gives CDR1 KGHSY, CDR2 FQNENV. Sequenced input: blood. This TCR was recovered from a woman aged 35 to 49 with Graves' hyperthyroidism. The J gene is TRBJ1-1, the V gene TRBV16, with D uncertain. CDR3 DNA sequence: TGTGCCTGCAGCGAAAGGGAACGGAACACTGAAGCTTTCTTT. It specifies CACSERERNTEAFF.